The rows below give T cell receptor beta chains drawn from one sample of a study of T cell responses to AZD1222 COVID-19 vaccine. Assay used: immunoSEQ multiplex PCR; TCRdb lists only in-frame clones, some missing. The sample's table shows about 140,000 clones. What was sequenced was peripheral blood. These receptors came from an adult in good health. The CDR3 runs from the conserved cysteine through the conserved F or W. Each record gives: J gene, V gene, CDR3 length, D gene, CDR3 DNA, CDR3 protein. D genes are given only for firm matches.

TRBJ1-6,TRBV4-1,16,.,TGCGCCAGCAGCCAAGAGCCCGGGGCCTGGGACTCACCCCTCCACTTT,CASSQEPGAWDSPLHF
TRBJ2-3,TRBV6-6,15,.,TGTGCCAGCAAACTCGAGTGGGGGGACACAGATACGCAGTATTTT,CASKLEWGDTDTQYF
TRBJ1-1,TRBV6-6,16,.,TGTGCCAGCAGTTACTCGGGGCGGGCATCGGGCACTGAAGCTTTCTTT,CASSYSGRASGTEAFF
TRBJ2-2,TRBV12-3/TRBV12-4,12,TRBD2,TGTGCCAGCTGGGAGGGGACCGGGGAGCTGTTTTTT,CASWEGTGELFF
TRBJ1-1,TRBV24-1,15,TRBD1,TGTGCCACCAGTGACGCCGGGACAGGGAACACTGAAGCTTTCTTT,CATSDAGTGNTEAFF
TRBJ1-3,TRBV2,14,TRBD1,TGTGCCACCCAGGGGGCTCGGGCAGGAAACACCATATATTTT,CATQGARAGNTIYF
TRBJ1-1,TRBV7-8,12,.,TGTGCCAGCAGTAGTATGAACACTGAAGCTTTCTTT,CASSSMNTEAFF
TRBJ2-1,TRBV7-6,15,TRBD1,TGTGCCAGCAGCTTCCAGACAGGGACGAGTGGAGAGCAGTTCTTC,CASSFQTGTSGEQFF
TRBJ1-6,TRBV5-8,16,.,TGTGCCAGCAGCCGATTTCCCCGGGGGAATAATTCACCCCTCCACTTT,CASSRFPRGNNSPLHF
TRBJ1-4,TRBV5-6,14,.,TGTGCCAGCAGCTTGCGTGGTTTTGGAGAAAAACTGTTTTTT,CASSLRGFGEKLFF
TRBJ2-7,TRBV28,12,.,TGTGCCAGCAGTTCCCGAGCCTACGAGCAGTACTTC,CASSSRAYEQYF
TRBJ1-6,TRBV19,15,.,TGTGCCAGTAGTTCGACCGGGACATTCAATTCACCCCTCCACTTT,CASSSTGTFNSPLHF
TRBJ2-2,TRBV5-5,16,.,TGTGCCAGCAGCTTGAGAGACTCCCGGACGAACGGGGAGCTGTTTTTT,CASSLRDSRTNGELFF
TRBJ1-2,TRBV5-1,16,TRBD1,TGCGCCAGCAGCCCCACAGGGGTGCCAGCTAACTATGGCTACACCTTC,CASSPTGVPANYGYTF
TRBJ1-2,TRBV3-1/TRBV3-2,15,TRBD1,TGTGCCAGCAGCCAAGAGGGACAGTCTAACTATGGCTACACCTTC,CASSQEGQSNYGYTF
TRBJ2-1,TRBV6-5,13,TRBD1,TGTGCCAGCAGAACGACAGGGGGGGGTGAGCAGTTCTTC,CASRTTGGGEQFF
TRBJ1-2,TRBV19,15,TRBD1,TGTGCCAGTAGTATCTTGCTTGCAGGGGGCATTGGCTACACCTTC,CASSILLAGGIGYTF
TRBJ2-1,TRBV24-1,17,.,TGTGCCACCAGTGATTTTGATGTACGGGGCCTTTACAATGAGCAGTTCTTC,CATSDFDVRGLYNEQFF
TRBJ2-1,TRBV6-5,12,.,TGTGCCGTTCGGGACGGATACAATGAGCAGTTCTTC,CAVRDGYNEQFF
TRBJ1-1,TRBV18,14,.,TGTGCCAGCTCACCGCGTCAGGGCTTGACTGAAGCTTTCTTT,CASSPRQGLTEAFF
TRBJ2-7,TRBV6-2/TRBV6-3,14,TRBD1,TGTGCCAGCAGTCGGGACAGGACATCCTACGAGCAGTACTTC,CASSRDRTSYEQYF
TRBJ1-2,TRBV29-1,15,TRBD1,TGCAGCGTTGAAAAAGGGACAGGGGAGGACTATGGCTACACCTTC,CSVEKGTGEDYGYTF
TRBJ1-5,TRBV19,15,.,TGTGCCAGTAGTATTTTTCGACGGAGCGATCAGCCCCAGCATTTT,CASSIFRRSDQPQHF
TRBJ2-3,TRBV30,12,.,TGTGCCTGGACAGCTAGCACAGATACGCAGTATTTT,CAWTASTDTQYF
TRBJ1-6,TRBV4-2,14,.,TGTGCCAGCAGCCAAGCCCCGAATAATTCACCCCTCCACTTT,CASSQAPNNSPLHF
TRBJ1-2,TRBV30,12,.,TGTGCCTGGCAGGAGGACCGGGAGGGCTACACCTTC,CAWQEDREGYTF
TRBJ1-1,TRBV15,14,.,TGTGCCACCAGCAGAGATAGGGATTTCACTGAAGCTTTCTTT,CATSRDRDFTEAFF
TRBJ2-7,TRBV7-8,15,.,TGTGCCAGCAGCTCCCATAACGGGGCGGACTACGAGCAGTACTTC,CASSSHNGADYEQYF
TRBJ2-1,TRBV30,14,TRBD2,TGTGCCTTCGGGACTAGCGGGGGGACCAATGAGCAGTTCTTC,CAFGTSGGTNEQFF
TRBJ1-1,TRBV18,15,.,TGTGCCAGCTCACCCACTACAGGGATGGACACTGAAGCTTTCTTT,CASSPTTGMDTEAFF
TRBJ1-1,TRBV11-2,15,.,TGTGCCAGCAGCCGCCCGGACAGTTTGAACACTGAAGCTTTCTTT,CASSRPDSLNTEAFF
TRBJ2-7,TRBV11-2,15,.,TGTGCCAGCAGCTTAGAGGGGGGGGCTTTCTACGAGCAGTACTTC,CASSLEGGAFYEQYF
TRBJ1-4,TRBV5-1,14,.,TGCGCCAGTACCGGGGACTCAACTAATGAAAAACTGTTTTTT,CASTGDSTNEKLFF
TRBJ2-2,TRBV6-4,15,TRBD2,TGTGCCAGCAGTGACGGGGGGGAAAACACCGGGGAGCTGTTTTTT,CASSDGGENTGELFF
TRBJ1-2,TRBV10-3,13,.,TGTGCCATCACCCCGGGGGGGGCCGGTGGCTACACCTTC,CAITPGGAGGYTF
TRBJ1-5,TRBV6-5,15,TRBD1,TGTGCCAGCAGTTACTCGAGGGACAGGGCTCAGCCCCAGCATTTT,CASSYSRDRAQPQHF
TRBJ1-2,TRBV29-1,14,TRBD1,TGCAGCGTTGATCGGGGACAGCTCTTGGGTGGCTACACCTTC,CSVDRGQLLGGYTF
TRBJ1-1,TRBV18,15,TRBD1,TGTGCCAGCTCACCAGATAGGGGGCTGAACACTGAAGCTTTCTTT,CASSPDRGLNTEAFF
TRBJ2-7,TRBV7-6,16,TRBD2,TGTGCCAGCAGCTTAGGGACTAGCCTAGGGTCCTACGAGCAGTACTTC,CASSLGTSLGSYEQYF
TRBJ2-1,TRBV9,16,.,TGTGCCAGCAGCGTAGTAGCAGGGCCCCCAATTAATGAGCAGTTCTTC,CASSVVAGPPINEQFF
TRBJ2-1,TRBV7-2,17,TRBD2,TGTGCCAGCAGCATGACTAGCGGGGGGTCGATCCGCAATGAGCAGTTCTTC,CASSMTSGGSIRNEQFF
TRBJ1-4,TRBV7-2,15,TRBD1,TGTGCCAGCAGCCTTGGGGACAGCCAGAATGAAAAACTGTTTTTT,CASSLGDSQNEKLFF
TRBJ2-3,TRBV7-8,16,TRBD2,TGTGCCAGCAGCTTAGCAGCCGGACTAGCGGGTAATACGCAGTATTTT,CASSLAAGLAGNTQYF
TRBJ1-4,TRBV28,14,.,TGTGCCAGCAGTTCCCCAGGGGTTAGTGAAAAACTGTTTTTT,CASSSPGVSEKLFF
TRBJ1-2,TRBV12-3/TRBV12-4,13,.,TGTGCCAGCAGTTTAAACCTTAACTATGGCTACACCTTC,CASSLNLNYGYTF
TRBJ1-2,TRBV18,14,.,TGTGCCAGCTCACCACCCTACGCTGGCTATGGCTACACCTTC,CASSPPYAGYGYTF
TRBJ1-1,TRBV6-2/TRBV6-3,14,.,TGTGCCAGCAGTTACGGAGGGGGTTTGGCTGAAGCTTTCTTT,CASSYGGGLAEAFF
TRBJ1-3,TRBV3-1/TRBV3-2,13,.,TGTGCCAGCAGCCACCCGGACGGAAACACCATATATTTT,CASSHPDGNTIYF
TRBJ2-3,TRBV5-1,14,.,TGCGCCAGCAGTTATGGGGGTCCCACAGATACGCAGTATTTT,CASSYGGPTDTQYF
TRBJ2-2,TRBV3-1/TRBV3-2,18,TRBD1,TGTGCCAGCAGCCAAGAGAGGTCAGGGGGCATGGGATCCGGGGAGCTGTTTTTT,CASSQERSGGMGSGELFF
TRBJ2-1,TRBV5-1,16,TRBD2,TGCGCCAGCAGCTTGGTGGGAGGGGAGGCCTACAATGAGCAGTTCTTC,CASSLVGGEAYNEQFF
TRBJ2-2,TRBV4-1,17,TRBD1,TGCGCCAGCAGCCAAGAGTACAGGGGCACGAACACCGGGGAGCTGTTTTTT,CASSQEYRGTNTGELFF
TRBJ2-7,TRBV6-2/TRBV6-3,11,.,TGTGCCAGCACTCACTCGGTGTGGCAGTACTTC,CASTHSVWQYF